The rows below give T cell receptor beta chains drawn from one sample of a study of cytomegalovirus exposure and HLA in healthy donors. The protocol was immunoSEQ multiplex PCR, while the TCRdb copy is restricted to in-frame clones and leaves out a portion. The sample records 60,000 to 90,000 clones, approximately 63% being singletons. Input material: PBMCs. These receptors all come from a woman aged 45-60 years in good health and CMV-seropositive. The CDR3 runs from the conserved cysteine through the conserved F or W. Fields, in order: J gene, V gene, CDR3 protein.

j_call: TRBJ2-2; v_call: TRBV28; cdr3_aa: CASSLGFGELFF
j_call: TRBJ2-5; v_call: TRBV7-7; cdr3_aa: CASSFSGGTPETQYF
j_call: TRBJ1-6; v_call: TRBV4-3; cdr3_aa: CASSQGPFNSPLHF
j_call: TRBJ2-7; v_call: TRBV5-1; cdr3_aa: CASSPGTGGNYEQYF
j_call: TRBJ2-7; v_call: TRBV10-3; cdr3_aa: CAISTSAYEQYF
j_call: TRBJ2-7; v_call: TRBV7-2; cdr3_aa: CASSSDRAKGEQYF
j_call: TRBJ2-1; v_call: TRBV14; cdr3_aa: CASSHFSGAHYNEQFF
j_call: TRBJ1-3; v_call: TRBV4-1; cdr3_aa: CASSQGPLSGNTIYF
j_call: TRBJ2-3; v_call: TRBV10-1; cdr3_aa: CASSDPVTDTQYF
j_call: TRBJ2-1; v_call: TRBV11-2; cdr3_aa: CASSGRLAGYYNEQFF
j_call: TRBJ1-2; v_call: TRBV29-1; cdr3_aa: CSVEHNYGYTF
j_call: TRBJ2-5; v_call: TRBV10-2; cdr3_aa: CASRASGGSQETQYF
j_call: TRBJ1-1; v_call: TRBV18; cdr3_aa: CASSPTIDPRAEAFF
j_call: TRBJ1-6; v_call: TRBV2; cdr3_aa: CASRRATVDNSPLHF
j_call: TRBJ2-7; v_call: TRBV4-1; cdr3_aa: CASSTTGGSYEQYF
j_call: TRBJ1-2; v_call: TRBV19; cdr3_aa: CASKDRGPGYGYTF
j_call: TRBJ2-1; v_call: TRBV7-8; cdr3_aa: CASSTHRGPRSYNEQFF
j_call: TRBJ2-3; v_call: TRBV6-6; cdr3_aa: CASSYGRGGRTDTQYF